The clone carrying this T cell receptor (beta chain) showed up just a few times. The antigen remains unidentified. The record originates from a study of blood T cells in healthy people across ages. Study findings and constraints: The diversity estimates, figures obtained from one million T cells, were considered underestimates.

Using a J-beta primer mix together with a sample-barcoded 5' primer, a second PCR was run for about 7 to 12 cycles. TCRdb recomputed calls from the 5' RACE reads with MiXCR, one row per CDR3 protein. The table shows just over 1 million distinct CDR3 sequences, with roughly 45% occurring only once. This sequence was found in a woman aged 60-75 years in good health. Sequenced material: blood.

Written as DNA, the CDR3 is TGCAGTGCAGGTGCGGGACAGCCGAACACTGAAGCTTTCTTT. Amino acids: CSAGAGQPNTEAFF. The rearrangement uses TRBV20-1 and TRBJ1-1, with 7 bases that match TRBD1. CDR3 length equals 14 residues. Germline V lookup: CDR1 DFQATT, CDR2 SNEGSKA (reference sequence). J gave up 1 base and V 6 bases, and 8 bases lay outside the gene matches.